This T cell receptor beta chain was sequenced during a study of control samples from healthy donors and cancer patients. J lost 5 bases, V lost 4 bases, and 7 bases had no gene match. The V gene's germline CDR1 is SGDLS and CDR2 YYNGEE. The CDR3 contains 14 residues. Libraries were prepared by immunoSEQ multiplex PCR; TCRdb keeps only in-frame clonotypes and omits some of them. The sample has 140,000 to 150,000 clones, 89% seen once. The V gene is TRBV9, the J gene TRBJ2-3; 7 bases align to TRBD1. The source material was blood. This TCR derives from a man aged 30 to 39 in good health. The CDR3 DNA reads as TGTGCCAGCAGCACGACAGGGCGAGGAGATACGCAGTATTTT. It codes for CASSTTGRGDTQYF. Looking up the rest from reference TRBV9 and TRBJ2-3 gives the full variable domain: DSGVTQTPKHLITATGQRVTLRCSPRSGDLSVYWYQQSLDQGLQFLIQYYNGEERAKGNILERFSAQQFPDLHSELNLSSLELGDSALYFCASSTTGRGDTQYFGPGTRLTVL.